Listed below are T cell receptor beta chains from one sample, sequenced in a study of shared clonotypes between healthy human individuals. Here immunoSEQ multiplex PCR was the method, and the copy in TCRdb shows in-frame clones only, minus some. The profile shows 2 million to 2.5 million clones, more than 90% of them singletons. The specimen was naive CD4+ T cells sorted from blood. All receptors derive from a man aged 18 to 30 in good health. The CDR3 runs from the conserved cysteine through the conserved F or W. The D gene is left open where the match is weak. For some rows the clone size is stated as once, few or many, or as a class when expanded; others skip it.

J gene,D gene,V gene,clone size,CDR3 protein,CDR3 DNA
TRBJ1-5,NA,TRBV19,NA,CASMNSDNQPQHF,TGTGCCAGTATGAACAGCGACAATCAGCCCCAGCATTTT
TRBJ2-2,TRBD1,TRBV6-6,NA,CASTDRQGAGELFF,TGTGCCAGCACCGATCGACAGGGGGCCGGGGAGCTGTTTTTT
TRBJ2-5,TRBD1,TRBV18,NA,CASSPPGQGAGETQYF,TGTGCCAGCTCACCTCCTGGACAGGGGGCGGGAGAGACCCAGTACTTC
TRBJ2-6,NA,TRBV2,NA,CASSELGPSTSGANVLTF,TGTGCCAGCAGTGAATTAGGGCCCAGCACCTCTGGGGCCAACGTCCTGACTTTC
TRBJ1-3,TRBD1,TRBV7-8,NA,CASSLAEEGANGNTIYF,TGTGCCAGCAGCTTAGCGGAGGAGGGGGCTAATGGAAACACCATATATTTT
TRBJ1-2,TRBD1,TRBV6-1,NA,CASSRDSSYGYTF,TGTGCCAGCAGCCGGGACAGCTCCTATGGCTACACCTTC
TRBJ1-5,NA,TRBV19,once,CASSIEVKQPQHF,TGTGCCAGTAGTATAGAGGTAAAACAGCCCCAGCATTTT
TRBJ1-2,NA,TRBV30,NA,CAWSRAYGYTF,TGTGCCTGGTCTCGCGCCTATGGCTACACCTTC
TRBJ2-2,NA,TRBV5-4,NA,CASSQTGYSQNTGELFF,TGTGCCAGCAGCCAAACAGGGTACTCACAGAACACCGGGGAGCTGTTTTTT
TRBJ2-1,TRBD2,TRBV5-1,NA,CASSLGLAGRGEQFF,TGCGCCAGCAGCTTGGGACTAGCGGGTAGGGGTGAGCAGTTCTTC
TRBJ1-2,NA,TRBV9,NA,CASSSGGLFYGYTF,TGTGCCAGCAGCTCGGGGGGTCTATTCTATGGCTACACCTTC
TRBJ1-1,NA,TRBV11-2,once,CASSLDVTEAFF,TGTGCCAGCAGCTTAGACGTCACTGAAGCTTTCTTT
TRBJ2-1,TRBD2,TRBV30,NA,CAWSEGLAGGHEQFF,TGTGCCTGGAGTGAAGGACTAGCGGGGGGGCATGAGCAGTTCTTC
TRBJ1-2,NA,TRBV10-2,NA,CASSAQRTHGSYGYTF,TGCGCCAGCAGTGCCCAGAGGACCCACGGGAGCTATGGCTACACCTTC
TRBJ2-4,NA,TRBV4-1,NA,CASSQDQGGLQNIQYF,TGCGCCAGCAGCCAAGATCAGGGCGGGCTTCAAAACATTCAGTACTTC
TRBJ2-4,NA,TRBV10-3,NA,CAISGQGLAKNIQYF,TGTGCCATCAGTGGGCAGGGACTAGCCAAAAACATTCAGTACTTC
TRBJ1-2,TRBD1,TRBV7-8,once,CASSITGTGAVYGYTF,TGTGCCAGCAGCATAACCGGGACAGGGGCTGTCTATGGCTACACCTTC
TRBJ2-5,NA,TRBV7-6,NA,CASSSSVGARETQYF,TGTGCCAGCAGCTCATCAGTGGGGGCCCGTGAGACCCAGTACTTC
TRBJ2-1,NA,TRBV6-5,NA,CASSYSGTPGNEQFF,TGTGCCAGCAGTTACTCGGGGACCCCCGGCAATGAGCAGTTCTTC
TRBJ2-3,NA,TRBV2,NA,CASSTVGVGDTQYF,TGTGCCAGCAGTACAGTGGGGGTGGGAGATACGCAGTATTTT
TRBJ1-1,NA,TRBV20-1,NA,CSAYRQKAFF,TGCAGTGCTTATCGACAGAAGGCTTTCTTT
TRBJ2-3,NA,TRBV21-1,NA,CALRPASGYRDTQYF,TGTGCCCTAAGACCCGCTAGCGGGTATCGAGATACGCAGTATTTT
TRBJ2-7,NA,TRBV5-8,once,CASSLAPSSYEQYF,TGTGCCAGCAGCCTGGCTCCGAGCTCCTACGAGCAGTACTTC
TRBJ1-2,TRBD1,TRBV19,NA,CASTHRAGTDYGYTF,TGTGCCAGTACTCACAGGGCCGGGACAGACTATGGCTACACCTTC
TRBJ2-7,TRBD2,TRBV4-2,NA,CASSQGRGGTYEQYF,TGTGCCAGCAGCCAAGGGCGCGGGGGTACCTACGAGCAGTACTTC
TRBJ2-7,NA,TRBV27,NA,CASSSLDRAYEQYF,TGTGCCAGCAGTTCCCTGGACAGAGCCTACGAGCAGTACTTC
TRBJ2-3,NA,TRBV6-5,NA,CASSYFQGSSTDTQYF,TGTGCCAGCAGTTACTTCCAGGGCTCTAGCACAGATACGCAGTATTTT
TRBJ2-6,NA,TRBV2,NA,CASSPYSGANVLTF,TGTGCCAGCAGCCCGTACTCTGGGGCCAACGTCCTGACTTTC
TRBJ2-5,NA,TRBV5-4,once,CASSLVHTETQYF,TGTGCCAGCAGCTTGGTCCATACAGAGACCCAGTACTTC
TRBJ2-1,NA,TRBV5-4,NA,CASSLTNGYYNEQFF,TGTGCCAGCAGCTTGACCAATGGGTACTACAATGAGCAGTTCTTC
TRBJ2-2,NA,TRBV5-1,NA,CASSLIAGELFF,TGCGCCAGCAGCTTAATTGCTGGGGAGCTGTTTTTT
TRBJ2-3,TRBD2,TRBV4-3,NA,CASSQGLGSGRRTDTQYF,TGCGCCAGCAGCCAAGGTTTGGGCAGCGGGAGGCGGACAGATACGCAGTATTTT
TRBJ2-7,NA,TRBV5-4,NA,CASSFSIQQVGPGDF,TGTGCCAGCAGCTTTTCCATCCAACAGGTGGGGCCAGGGGACTTC
TRBJ1-4,NA,TRBV21-1,NA,CASSHGRGIGVTNEKLFF,TGTGCCAGCAGCCACGGGAGAGGGATTGGGGTAACTAATGAAAAACTGTTTTTT
TRBJ2-1,NA,TRBV30,NA,CAWNKRAYNEQFF,TGTGCCTGGAATAAGCGGGCCTACAATGAGCAGTTCTTC
TRBJ1-1,TRBD1,TRBV5-4,NA,CASSVIRGRETEAFF,TGTGCCAGCAGCGTTATCAGGGGGCGAGAAACTGAAGCTTTCTTT
TRBJ2-7,TRBD2,TRBV6-4,NA,CASSDSTATSIF,TGTGCCAGCAGTGACTCGACGGCGACTAGCATCTTC
TRBJ2-5,NA,TRBV7-2,NA,CASSLGAGETQYF,TGTGCCAGCAGCTTAGGAGCTGGGGAGACCCAGTACTTC
TRBJ2-5,NA,TRBV6-1,NA,CASSEGGAAETQYF,TGTGCCAGCAGTGAGGGGGGGGCGGCGGAGACCCAGTACTTC
TRBJ2-4,TRBD1,TRBV19,once,CASSIGDSSKNIQYF,TGTGCCAGTAGTATCGGGGACAGCTCCAAAAACATTCAGTACTTC
TRBJ2-7,NA,TRBV5-4,NA,CASNGNEQYF,TGTGCCAGCAACGGGAACGAGCAGTACTTC